This T cell receptor (beta chain) was found in a study of circulating tumor DNA in untreated peripheral T-cell lymphoma. Method: immunoSEQ multiplex PCR; TCRdb's copy keeps in-frame clones and lacks some. The sample carries 390 or so clones, approximately 83% recorded once. This clone was picked up a small number of times. The CDR3 length is 14 residues. The germline CDR1 and CDR2 sequences are SGDLS and YYNGEE. Trimming cost V 4 bases and J 3 bases, with 10 bases left between them. The TCR comes from a human donor with peripheral T-cell lymphoma. The chain has TRBV9 and TRBJ2-2; D gene unclear. Material for sequencing was cell-free DNA from blood serum. CDR3: CASSPTRYTGELFF. The CDR3 DNA reads as TGTGCCAGCAGCCCCACCCGGTACACCGGGGAGCTGTTTTTT.